One sample yielded the 11 T cell receptor beta chains listed below, sequenced in a study of patients and donors after allogeneic stem cell transplantation. TCRdb redid the calling of the RT-PCR reads with MiXCR, one entry per CDR3 protein. The table records about 230,000 distinct CDR3 sequences, roughly 15% of them present only once. The source material was blood, either unsorted or a sorted T cell fraction (not recorded which). All receptors derive from a human donor who was either an allogeneic HSCT recipient or a stem cell or donor lymphocyte infusion donor (not recorded which). It is not recorded whose cells these are; they may come from a transplant donor.

The V gene is TRBV20-1, the J gene TRBJ2-3, with 8 bases that match TRBD1. This CDR3 spans 13 amino acids. J gave up 2 bases and V 5 bases, and 3 bases lay outside the gene matches. Germline CDR1 DFQATT, CDR2 SNEGSKA (reference sequence). The CDR3 nucleotides are TGCAGTGCTGGGGACAGGTACACAGATACGCAGTATTTT. Its protein is CSAGDRYTDTQYF.

This clonotype was picked up a small number of times. The chain links TRBV27 to TRBJ2-7; the match to TRBD2 covers 12 bases. V dropped 5 bases and J dropped 0; count of bases not matched to a gene: 14. Germline lookup yields CDR1 MNHEY and CDR2 SMNVEV (reference sequence). There are 19 residues in the CDR3. CDR3 sequence: CASSPLTGTSGYGSYEQYF. CDR3 sequence (DNA): TGTGCCAGCAGTCCACTTACCGGGACTAGCGGGTACGGCTCCTACGAGCAGTACTTC.

This chain uses TRBV5-4 with TRBJ2-3; TRBD1 matches 8 bases. Germline CDR1 SGHNT, CDR2 YYREEE (reference sequence). This CDR3 comprises 16 residues. The V and J ends lost 6 bases and 6 bases, in that order; junction bases with no gene match: 15. The CDR3 protein is CASTAGGTGGFDTQYF. Here the CDR3 DNA reads TGTGCCAGCACCGCAGGAGGGACAGGTGGATTCGATACGCAGTATTTT.

The chain links TRBV2 to TRBJ2-1; 14 positions agree with TRBD2. Germline values: CDR1 SNHLY, CDR2 FYNNEI. V gave up 4 bases and J gave up 9 bases; unmatched junction bases: 5. The CDR3 has 15 amino acids. This CDR3 reads CASSGLAGGPGEQFF. CDR3 DNA: TGTGCCAGCAGTGGACTAGCGGGGGGGCCGGGTGAGCAGTTCTTC.

This clonotype was seen repeatedly, ten times or more. The chain uses TRBV24-1 and TRBJ2-2; D might be TRBD1 or TRBD2, each matching 5 bases. The length of the CDR3 is 16 residues. The V gene's germline CDR1 is KGHDR and CDR2 SFDVKD. Trimming removed 4 bases at V and 0 bases at J, with 11 bases between. The CDR3 coding sequence is TGTGCCACCAGTGACGGTGGGGACCCGAACACCGGGGAGCTGTTTTTT. It yields the protein CATSDGGDPNTGELFF.

This clonotype was detected ten times or more. The chain is built from TRBV4-2 and TRBJ1-1, with 8 bases matching TRBD1. The CDR3 spans 13 residues. With 2 bases clipped from V and 11 bases from J, the junction kept 7 bases outside the gene matches. CDR1 LGHNA and CDR2 YNFKEQ come from the germline V gene. CDR3 amino acids: CASSQQTGALAFF. The CDR3 DNA reads TGTGCCAGCAGCCAACAGACAGGGGCCCTTGCTTTCTTT.

In this sample, this clonotype turned up a few times. The rearrangement links TRBV30 to TRBJ1-1; 7 bases align to TRBD1. The V gene end was trimmed by 5 bases and the J gene end by 1 base; junction bases not matched to a gene: 16. Germline CDR1 reads GTSNPN; CDR2 reads SVGIG (reference sequence). This CDR3 comprises 17 residues. The CDR3 region has the DNA TGTGCCTGGGCCAGGGGGGCAGGGGGGAAAGGGAACACTGAAGCTTTCTTT. Amino acids: CAWARGAGGKGNTEAFF.

The chain links TRBV18 to TRBJ1-2; D not certain. Trimming pared 3 bases from V and 5 bases from J, leaving 13 bases between. Per the germline V gene, CDR1 is KGHSH and CDR2 is LQKENI. This CDR3 is built from 14 residues. The CDR3 loop reads CASSPSGREYGYTF. The CDR3 DNA is TGTGCCAGCTCACCCTCGGGAAGGGAATATGGCTACACCTTC.

This clonotype has just a few counts. The CDR3 loop reads CASFGTGGFQETQYF. The CDR3 nucleotides are TGCGCCAGCTTTGGAACAGGGGGGTTCCAAGAGACCCAGTACTTC. The V and J genes are TRBV5-1 and TRBJ2-5; 8 bases are shared with TRBD1. This CDR3 spans 15 amino acids. Germline loops: CDR1 SGHRS, CDR2 YFSETQ. With 7 bases clipped from V and 1 base from J, the junction kept 9 bases outside the gene matches.

The rearrangement uses TRBV24-1 and TRBJ2-2, with D maybe TRBD2 (7 bases). The CDR3 extends over 16 amino acids. The V and J ends lost 4 bases and 3 bases respectively, with 14 bases between them. CDR1 and CDR2 from the germline V gene are KGHDR and SFDVKD. The CDR3 DNA sequence: TGTGCCACCAGTGAATTAAGGGGGGGAGACACCGGGGAGCTGTTTTTT. It yields the protein CATSELRGGDTGELFF.

This clonotype was recorded many times. CDR3 protein: CASSQVGSCTDTQYF. The CDR3 bases are TGTGCCAGCAGCCAAGTGGGGTCCTGCACAGATACGCAGTATTTT. The gene calls are TRBV3-1 and TRBJ2-3, with D unclear. Germline CDR1 LGHDT, CDR2 YNNKEL (reference sequence). The CDR3 spans 15 residues. V lost 1 base to trimming and J lost 1 base, with 9 bases between them.